This T cell receptor beta chain appears in the sequencing data of a study of CD8 T cells in ankylosing spondylitis. This CDR3 has 16 amino acids. Germline CDR1 SGHVS, CDR2 FQNEAQ. After removal of 1 base from V and 3 bases from J, the junction contained 7 bases not matched to a gene. Findings and limits, study-wide: Clones linked to disease were reported to show significant enrichment in matched ankylosing spondylitis synovial fluid.

Concerning this clonotype itself: The antigen is not known.

TCRdb re-analysed the 5' RACE reads in MiXCR, keeping a single row per CDR3 protein. Among some 200,000 distinct CDR3 sequences listed, around 13% were seen once. The source material was blood, either unsorted or a sorted T cell fraction (not recorded which). This clonotype originated in a male donor with ankylosing spondylitis or in good health (not recorded which). J is TRBJ2-3 and V is TRBV7-8; 7 positions match TRBD2. For the CDR3, the DNA is TGTGCCAGCAGCTTAGAGGGCGGGAGTACGACAGATACGCAGTATTTT. Translating gives CASSLEGGSTTDTQYF.